A selection of T cell receptor beta chains follows, all from one sample in a study of cytomegalovirus exposure and HLA in healthy donors. TCRdb keeps only in-frame clones here, not all; method: immunoSEQ multiplex PCR. The sample consists of approximately 180,000 clones, about 89% of them appearing once. Sequencing input: PBMCs. The receptor source for this set is a man aged 18-30 years in good health and CMV-seropositive. Both conserved end residues are part of each CDR3. D genes are given only for firm matches. Where a row states a size, it is once, few, many or the class of an expanded clone; other rows omit it.

D gene: NA
CDR3 length: 11
J gene: TRBJ1-1
V gene: TRBV4-2
clone size: NA
CDR3 protein: CASSLNTEAFF
CDR3 DNA: TGTGCCAGCAGTCTTAACACTGAAGCTTTCTTT

D gene: TRBD2
CDR3 length: 16
J gene: TRBJ2-1
V gene: TRBV9
clone size: few
CDR3 protein: CASSAAGTSGYNEQFF
CDR3 DNA: TGTGCCAGCAGCGCGGCCGGGACTAGCGGCTACAATGAGCAGTTCTTC

D gene: TRBD2
CDR3 length: 16
J gene: TRBJ2-7
V gene: TRBV27
clone size: once
CDR3 protein: CASSLGAGTIGYEQYF
CDR3 DNA: TGTGCCAGCAGCCTAGGGGCCGGGACTATAGGCTACGAGCAGTACTTC

D gene: TRBD2
CDR3 length: 17
J gene: TRBJ2-2
V gene: TRBV9
clone size: NA
CDR3 protein: CASSLGLAGGPDGELFF
CDR3 DNA: TGTGCCAGCAGCTTGGGACTAGCGGGGGGGCCCGACGGGGAGCTGTTTTTT

D gene: NA
CDR3 length: 11
J gene: TRBJ1-1
V gene: TRBV28
clone size: NA
CDR3 protein: CASSRDTEAFF
CDR3 DNA: TGTGCCAGCAGTCGCGACACTGAAGCTTTCTTT

D gene: TRBD2
CDR3 length: 12
J gene: TRBJ2-3
V gene: TRBV6-5
clone size: NA
CDR3 protein: CASRGGRDTQYF
CDR3 DNA: TGTGCTTCCCGGGGGGGAAGGGATACGCAGTATTTT

D gene: TRBD1
CDR3 length: 18
J gene: TRBJ1-6
V gene: TRBV14
clone size: once
CDR3 protein: CASSQEGQASSYNSPLHF
CDR3 DNA: TGTGCCAGCAGCCAAGAGGGACAGGCCAGCTCCTATAATTCACCCCTCCACTTT

D gene: NA
CDR3 length: 16
J gene: TRBJ1-4
V gene: TRBV4-3
clone size: NA
CDR3 protein: CASSQGPGGSNEKLFF
CDR3 DNA: TGCGCCAGCAGCCAGGGGCCGGGGGGCTCGAATGAAAAACTGTTTTTT

D gene: TRBD2
CDR3 length: 14
J gene: TRBJ2-2
V gene: TRBV10-3
clone size: NA
CDR3 protein: CATGGHTNTGELFF
CDR3 DNA: TGTGCCACGGGAGGACACACGAACACCGGGGAGCTGTTTTTT

D gene: TRBD1
CDR3 length: 14
J gene: TRBJ2-7
V gene: TRBV9
clone size: NA
CDR3 protein: CASSRQGASYEQYF
CDR3 DNA: TGTGCCAGCAGCCGACAGGGTGCATCCTACGAGCAGTACTTC

D gene: NA
CDR3 length: 13
J gene: TRBJ1-2
V gene: TRBV11-2
clone size: NA
CDR3 protein: CASSSGVTLGYTF
CDR3 DNA: TGTGCCAGCAGCTCCGGCGTGACTCTGGGCTACACCTTC

D gene: NA
CDR3 length: 12
J gene: TRBJ1-1
V gene: TRBV7-9
clone size: NA
CDR3 protein: CASSLSGTEAFF
CDR3 DNA: TGTGCCAGCAGTCTCAGCGGCACTGAAGCTTTCTTT

D gene: NA
CDR3 length: 14
J gene: TRBJ2-7
V gene: TRBV18
clone size: NA
CDR3 protein: CASSGDTSTYEQYF
CDR3 DNA: TGTGCCAGCTCAGGGGACACCTCAACCTACGAGCAGTACTTC

D gene: TRBD1
CDR3 length: 16
J gene: TRBJ2-2
V gene: TRBV4-2
clone size: NA
CDR3 protein: CASSQSLRDSTGELFF
CDR3 DNA: TGTGCCAGCAGCCAATCTCTACGGGACAGCACCGGGGAGCTGTTTTTT

D gene: NA
CDR3 length: 13
J gene: TRBJ1-5
V gene: TRBV5-1
clone size: few
CDR3 protein: CASSFLGNQPQHF
CDR3 DNA: TGCGCCAGCAGCTTCTTAGGCAATCAGCCCCAGCATTTT

D gene: NA
CDR3 length: 12
J gene: TRBJ1-2
V gene: TRBV13
clone size: NA
CDR3 protein: CASSFQGGGYTF
CDR3 DNA: TGTGCCAGCAGCTTCCAGGGAGGGGGCTACACCTTC

D gene: NA
CDR3 length: 11
J gene: TRBJ2-3
V gene: TRBV5-6
clone size: NA
CDR3 protein: CASSLLDTQYF
CDR3 DNA: TGTGCCAGCAGCTTGCTGGATACGCAGTATTTT

D gene: NA
CDR3 length: 14
J gene: TRBJ1-2
V gene: TRBV9
clone size: NA
CDR3 protein: CASSVGSGTGDSTF
CDR3 DNA: NA

D gene: NA
CDR3 length: 13
J gene: TRBJ2-1
V gene: TRBV14
clone size: NA
CDR3 protein: CASRGGSYNEQFF
CDR3 DNA: TGTGCCAGCAGGGGGGGCTCCTACAATGAGCAGTTCTTC

D gene: NA
CDR3 length: 13
J gene: TRBJ2-3
V gene: TRBV9
clone size: NA
CDR3 protein: CASSVLLLDTQYF
CDR3 DNA: TGTGCCAGCAGCGTATTACTCCTGGATACGCAGTATTTT

D gene: NA
CDR3 length: 14
J gene: TRBJ1-2
V gene: TRBV9
clone size: NA
CDR3 protein: CASSVAGANYGYTF
CDR3 DNA: TGTGCCAGCAGCGTAGCAGGGGCCAACTATGGCTACACCTTC

D gene: NA
CDR3 length: 16
J gene: TRBJ1-5
V gene: TRBV19
clone size: NA
CDR3 protein: CASSNSGFRGNQPQHF
CDR3 DNA: TGTGCCAGTAGTAACTCCGGGTTTAGGGGAAACCAGCCCCAGCATTTT